Below, one TCR beta chain is given with its context. The source of the sample is a study of blood T cell repertoires in COVID-19. Study-wide context: Nucleic acid was either cDNA or gDNA, and it came from T cells, B-cell-depleted T cells, or PBMCs.

Profiled with immunoSEQ multiplex PCR; TCRdb holds only in-frame clones, not every one. The data hold 220,000 or so clones, with approximately 83% observed a single time. V dropped 4 bases and J dropped 5 bases, with 9 bases sitting between them. The CDR3 covers 13 residues. Germline assignment: CDR1 LNHDA and CDR2 SQIVND (reference sequence). The chain uses TRBV19 and TRBJ2-1; a weak D match, TRBD2 (5 bases). This receptor was identified in a woman in her sixties who had recovered from COVID-19. The specimen sequenced was PBMCs or T cells enriched from blood (not recorded which). The CDR3 region has the DNA TGTGCCAGTAGTACCACTAGAAACAATGAGCAGTTCTTC. It specifies CASSTTRNNEQFF.